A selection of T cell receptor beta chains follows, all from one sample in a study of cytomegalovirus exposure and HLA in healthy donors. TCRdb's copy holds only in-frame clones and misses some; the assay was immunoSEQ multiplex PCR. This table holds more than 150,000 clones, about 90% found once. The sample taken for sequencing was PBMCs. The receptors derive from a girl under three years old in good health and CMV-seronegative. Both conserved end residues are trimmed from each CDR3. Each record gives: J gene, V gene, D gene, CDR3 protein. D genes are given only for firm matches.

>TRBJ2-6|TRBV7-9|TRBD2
ASSHLAGYSGANVLT
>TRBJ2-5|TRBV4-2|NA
ASSPGETQY
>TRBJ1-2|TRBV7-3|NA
ASSLNAGAGGYT
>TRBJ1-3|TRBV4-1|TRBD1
ASSPTGGLENTIY
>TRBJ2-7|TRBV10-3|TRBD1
AIRQQGASYEQY
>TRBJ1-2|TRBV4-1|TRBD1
ASSQEDRGLGSYGYT
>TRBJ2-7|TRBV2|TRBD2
ASVAGGSYEQY
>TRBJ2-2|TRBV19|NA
ASSIEVAGELF
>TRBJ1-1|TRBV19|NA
ASSRQGGNTRAAF
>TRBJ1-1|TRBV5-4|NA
ASSPDRMNTEAF
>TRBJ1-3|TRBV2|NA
ASSGSWGAGNTIY
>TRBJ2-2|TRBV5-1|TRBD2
ASGPWLAGQRNTGELF
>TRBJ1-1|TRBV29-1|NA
SGSPTEAF
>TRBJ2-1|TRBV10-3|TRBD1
AITAGDRDPNEQF
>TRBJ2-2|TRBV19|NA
ASSGTPNTGELF
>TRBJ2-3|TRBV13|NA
ASSFGVTDTQY
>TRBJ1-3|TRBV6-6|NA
ASSYPHRVPSSTIY
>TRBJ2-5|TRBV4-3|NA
ASSQERYRQETQY
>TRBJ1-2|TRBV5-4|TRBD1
ASSRGTETYYGYT